One sample yielded the 10 T cell receptor beta chains listed below, sequenced in a study of T cell responses to AZD1222 COVID-19 vaccine. TCRdb's table, derived via immunoSEQ multiplex PCR, lists solely in-frame clones and lacks some. The table records roughly 140,000 clones, 85% to 95% of them present only once. Here the sequenced sample was peripheral blood, taken after recovery from COVID-19. Receptors were obtained from an adult who had recovered from COVID-19.

The chain recombines TRBV7-8 with TRBJ2-1; 12 bases align to TRBD2. CDR1 and CDR2 (germline): SGHVS, FQNEAQ. The CDR3 loop spans 16 amino acids. The V gene end was trimmed by 3 bases and the J gene end by 3 bases; junction bases not matched to a gene: 3. This CDR3 reads CASSLTSGSYYNEQFF. CDR3 sequence (DNA): TGTGCCAGCAGCTTGACTAGCGGGAGCTACTACAATGAGCAGTTCTTC.

V and J are TRBV11-2 and TRBJ2-7; 10 bases align to TRBD2. Trimming at V came to 7 bases and at J to 4 bases, leaving 10 bases not matched to a gene. The CDR3 runs to 15 residues. Per the germline V gene, CDR1 is SGHAT and CDR2 is FQNNGV. The CDR3 DNA sequence: TGTGCCAGCACCCCTCGGACTAGCGGAGCTTACGAGCAGTACTTC. Translated: CASTPRTSGAYEQYF.

This rearrangement joins TRBV10-3 to TRBJ2-7; TRBD2 matches 12 bases. V gave up 2 bases and J gave up 12 bases; unmatched junction bases: 5. The CDR3 is 13 amino acids. Germline loops: CDR1 ENHRY, CDR2 SYGVKD. The CDR3 protein is CAISERLAGAWYF. As DNA, the CDR3 is TGTGCCATCAGTGAGAGACTAGCGGGAGCGTGGTACTTC.

This clone is a singleton in its sample. The chain combines TRBV10-2 with TRBJ2-7; D is undetermined. The CDR3 is made up of 11 amino acids. CDR1 and CDR2 (germline): WSHSY, SAAADI. Trimming pared 4 bases from V and 2 bases from J, leaving 3 bases between. The CDR3 nucleotides read TGCGCCAGCAGTGGACCCTACGAGCAGTACTTC. This encodes CASSGPYEQYF.

To note about this clone: No DNA is shown, since the ends of the CDR3 on it are uncertain; the CDR3 is the one TCRdb lists. This CDR3 is CASSFGSGSPSYNEQFF. This chain connects TRBV12-1 to TRBJ2-1; TRBD2 is the table's D call and was not checked against the DNA. TRBV12-1 is annotated as a pseudogene. Counting both end residues, the CDR3 totals 17 amino acids.

The V and J genes are TRBV18 and TRBJ2-7, with 10 nucleotides matching TRBD1. The CDR3 contains 16 residues. The germline gives CDR1 KGHSH, CDR2 LQKENI. V was clipped by 1 base and J by 6 bases; unmatched bases: 9. CDR3 bases: TGTGCCAGCTCACCACTCGAGACAGGGGGCTCTTTCGAGCAGTACTTC. This gives the protein CASSPLETGGSFEQYF.

V is TRBV12-3 or TRBV12-4 and J is TRBJ1-2; D perhaps matches TRBD1 (5 bases). Trimming took off 7 bases at V and 7 bases at J, with 16 bases between the two ends. CDR3 length: 13 amino acids. The CDR3 protein is CASTQGARRGYTF. For the CDR3, the DNA is TGTGCCAGCACACAAGGGGCGCGTCGTGGCTACACCTTC.

This sequence joins TRBV29-1 and TRBJ2-3; no clear D. The CDR3 runs to 14 residues. Germline-derived CDR1 and CDR2 are SQVTM and ANQGSEA. Deletions cut 3 bases from V and 1 base from J, with 11 bases between. CDR3 region: CSVDASLGTDTQYF. CDR3 coding DNA: TGCAGCGTTGATGCGTCGCTAGGCACAGATACGCAGTATTTT.

The genes are TRBV19 and TRBJ1-5; D is ambiguous. Per germline, CDR1 LNHDA and CDR2 SQIVND (reference sequence). The CDR3 contains 13 residues. V gave up 1 base and J gave up 3 bases, with 4 bases separating them. The CDR3 DNA follows: TGTGCCAGTAGTATAGGAGTCAATCAGCCCCAGCATTTT. Its translation is CASSIGVNQPQHF.

The chain carries TRBV7-6 and TRBJ2-6; 7 bases align to TRBD2. Germline V gives CDR1 SGHVS, CDR2 FNYEAQ. With V trimmed by 4 bases and J by 0 bases, 9 bases remained unmatched. This CDR3 comprises 18 residues. CDR3: CASSYSAGQASGANVLTF. The CDR3 nucleotides are TGTGCCAGCAGCTATTCAGCGGGGCAAGCCTCTGGGGCCAACGTCCTGACTTTC.